Below, one TCR beta chain is given with its context. Its antigen remains unidentified. V shed 7 bases, J shed 6 bases, and the junction held 2 bases outside the gene matches. Germline CDR1 reads SQVTM; CDR2 reads ANQGSEA. The CDR3 consists of 10 residues. This entry belongs to a study of graft-versus-host responses after intestinal transplantation. Study details: Recipients obtained multivisceral, liver-intestinal, or isolated intestinal transplants. After anti-thymocyte globulin induction, recipients took tacrolimus and steroids for approximately three years.

The study's findings and limits: Recipient marrow showed GvH clones, some seen first in ileum or blood.

Clones were sequenced by immunoSEQ multiplex PCR, and TCRdb holds only the in-frame ones, with some missing. The sample includes about 120,000 clones, about 95% of them seen just once. The origin of this receptor is a human donor who received an intestinal transplant. The chain is built from TRBV29-1 and TRBJ1-2; 7 positions agree with TRBD1. The sequencing here drew on unstimulated CD8+ T cells sorted from spleen or lymph node cells, taken before intestinal transplant. The CDR3 bases are TGCAGCGCTGGACAGGATGGCTACACCTTC. Residues: CSAGQDGYTF.